A selection of T cell receptor beta chains follows, all from one sample in a study of blood T cell repertoires in COVID-19. Data came from immunoSEQ multiplex PCR; TCRdb stores just in-frame clones and leaves some out. The sample contains about 81,000 clones, 91% of which appear only once. The sample taken for sequencing was peripheral blood. Receptors originate from a woman aged 45-60 years in a cohort sampled during active COVID-19. Both conserved end residues are part of each CDR3. D genes are given only for firm matches. Clone sizes are given selectively: once, few, many, or a class where the clone is expanded.

CDR3aa: CASSEATGAWDTIYF; CDR3nt: TGTGCCAGCAGTGAAGCGACAGGGGCGTGGGACACCATATATTTT; abundance: -; d_gene: TRBD1; v_gene: TRBV6-1; j_gene: TRBJ1-3
CDR3aa: CAIPKTSGRETQYF; CDR3nt: TGTGCCATCCCAAAGACTAGCGGGAGAGAGACCCAGTACTTC; abundance: -; d_gene: TRBD2; v_gene: TRBV6-5; j_gene: TRBJ2-5
CDR3aa: CASSLGGLYYGYTF; CDR3nt: TGTGCCAGCAGCTTGGGCGGACTTTACTATGGCTACACCTTC; abundance: -; d_gene: -; v_gene: TRBV5-6; j_gene: TRBJ1-2
CDR3aa: CASSPLGGTTRNEKLFF; CDR3nt: TGTGCCAGCAGTCCGTTGGGGGGAACAACCAGGAATGAAAAACTGTTTTTT; abundance: -; d_gene: -; v_gene: TRBV6-6; j_gene: TRBJ1-4
CDR3aa: CASSPSGMYNEQFF; CDR3nt: TGTGCCAGCAGCCCTAGCGGGATGTACAATGAGCAGTTCTTC; abundance: -; d_gene: TRBD2; v_gene: TRBV11-2; j_gene: TRBJ2-1
CDR3aa: CASSGGTGRNEKLFF; CDR3nt: TGTGCCAGCAGTGGGGGGACAGGGCGGAATGAAAAACTGTTTTTT; abundance: -; d_gene: TRBD1; v_gene: TRBV6-6; j_gene: TRBJ1-4
CDR3aa: CASSPPTGTGAGELFF; CDR3nt: TGTGCCAGCTCACCACCGACCGGGACAGGGGCCGGGGAGCTGTTTTTT; abundance: -; d_gene: TRBD1; v_gene: TRBV18; j_gene: TRBJ2-2
CDR3aa: CASSESPSPLRYEQYF; CDR3nt: TGCGCCAGCAGTGAGTCCCCTAGCCCCTTACGATACGAGCAGTACTTC; abundance: -; d_gene: -; v_gene: TRBV10-2; j_gene: TRBJ2-7
CDR3aa: CASSNMDTQYF; CDR3nt: TGCGCCAGCAGCAACATGGATACGCAGTATTTT; abundance: -; d_gene: -; v_gene: TRBV5-1; j_gene: TRBJ2-3
CDR3aa: CASSLGQDNSPLHF; CDR3nt: TGCGCCAGCAGCTTGGGACAGGATAATTCACCCCTCCACTTT; abundance: -; d_gene: -; v_gene: TRBV5-1; j_gene: TRBJ1-6
CDR3aa: CASTSSSSTDTQYF; CDR3nt: TGTGCCAGTACTAGCAGTTCTAGCACAGATACGCAGTATTTT; abundance: -; d_gene: -; v_gene: TRBV6-5; j_gene: TRBJ2-3
CDR3aa: CASSLREDGTDTQYF; CDR3nt: TGTGCCAGCAGCTTGCGGGAGGATGGCACAGATACGCAGTATTTT; abundance: once; d_gene: TRBD2; v_gene: TRBV7-6; j_gene: TRBJ2-3
CDR3aa: CASSLGTGTSGSYEQFF; CDR3nt: TGCGCCAGCAGCTTGGGAACCGGGACTAGCGGGAGCTATGAGCAGTTCTTC; abundance: -; d_gene: TRBD2; v_gene: TRBV5-1; j_gene: TRBJ2-1
CDR3aa: CASSFMASPGQPQHF; CDR3nt: TGTGCCAGCAGCTTCATGGCCTCCCCAGGTCAGCCCCAGCATTTT; abundance: -; d_gene: -; v_gene: TRBV5-5; j_gene: TRBJ1-5
CDR3aa: CASSQDGQLSTDTQYF; CDR3nt: TGTGCCAGCAGCCAAGATGGCCAATTAAGCACAGATACGCAGTATTTT; abundance: -; d_gene: -; v_gene: TRBV4-2; j_gene: TRBJ2-3
CDR3aa: CASSRGGPTDTQYF; CDR3nt: TGCGCCAGCAGCCGCGGGGGCCCCACAGATACGCAGTATTTT; abundance: once; d_gene: -; v_gene: TRBV10-1; j_gene: TRBJ2-3
CDR3aa: CASSSQVPYEQYF; CDR3nt: TGTGCCAGCAGCTCCCAGGTACCCTACGAGCAGTACTTC; abundance: -; d_gene: -; v_gene: TRBV7-9; j_gene: TRBJ2-7
CDR3aa: CASSSVTSGGTTQYF; CDR3nt: TGTGCCAGCAGTTCAGTGACTAGCGGGGGGACTACGCAGTATTTT; abundance: -; d_gene: TRBD2; v_gene: TRBV6-5; j_gene: TRBJ2-3
CDR3aa: CASSFIGLAGGPGDEQFF; CDR3nt: TGTGCCAGTAGTTTTATCGGCCTAGCGGGAGGGCCGGGAGATGAGCAGTTCTTC; abundance: -; d_gene: TRBD2; v_gene: TRBV19; j_gene: TRBJ2-1
CDR3aa: CASSYGLAGGGGSYNEQFF; CDR3nt: TGTGCCAGCAGTTACGGGCTAGCGGGAGGTGGGGGCTCCTACAATGAGCAGTTCTTC; abundance: -; d_gene: TRBD2; v_gene: TRBV6-2/TRBV6-3; j_gene: TRBJ2-1
CDR3aa: CASSRKQAIDSYNEQFF; CDR3nt: TGCGCCAGCAGCAGAAAACAGGCTATAGACTCCTACAATGAGCAGTTCTTC; abundance: -; d_gene: -; v_gene: TRBV5-1; j_gene: TRBJ2-1
CDR3aa: CAISERENSYNEQFF; CDR3nt: TGTGCCATCAGTGAGAGAGAAAACTCCTACAATGAGCAGTTCTTC; abundance: once; d_gene: -; v_gene: TRBV10-3; j_gene: TRBJ2-1
CDR3aa: CASSLAGRASYGYTF; CDR3nt: TGTGCCAGCAGCTTAGCTGGGAGAGCCAGCTATGGCTACACCTTC; abundance: -; d_gene: -; v_gene: TRBV7-8; j_gene: TRBJ1-2
CDR3aa: CASSHVLELNEKLFF; CDR3nt: TGCGCCAGCAGCCACGTCCTTGAACTTAATGAAAAACTGTTTTTT; abundance: -; d_gene: -; v_gene: TRBV4-1; j_gene: TRBJ1-4
CDR3aa: CASSSIPSGGTLYNEQFF; CDR3nt: TGCGCCAGCAGCTCGATTCCTAGCGGGGGGACCCTCTACAATGAGCAGTTCTTC; abundance: -; d_gene: TRBD2; v_gene: TRBV5-1; j_gene: TRBJ2-1
CDR3aa: CASSEGLAGGPDEQYF; CDR3nt: TGTGCCAGCAGTGAGGGACTAGCGGGAGGGCCCGACGAGCAGTACTTC; abundance: -; d_gene: TRBD2; v_gene: TRBV2; j_gene: TRBJ2-7
CDR3aa: CASTPGGELGSEQFF; CDR3nt: TGTGCCAGCACCCCCGGAGGGGAATTGGGTTCTGAGCAGTTCTTC; abundance: -; d_gene: -; v_gene: TRBV5-4; j_gene: TRBJ2-1
CDR3aa: CASSPLSEQYF; CDR3nt: TGCGCCAGCAGCCCCCTCTCCGAGCAGTACTTC; abundance: -; d_gene: -; v_gene: TRBV5-1; j_gene: TRBJ2-7
CDR3aa: CASSLGQGAINYGYTF; CDR3nt: TGTGCCAGCAGCCTGGGACAGGGGGCGATCAACTATGGCTACACCTTC; abundance: -; d_gene: TRBD1; v_gene: TRBV5-6; j_gene: TRBJ1-2
CDR3aa: CASSSPSLANIQYF; CDR3nt: TGTGCCAGCAGCTCCCCCTCACTAGCAAACATTCAGTACTTC; abundance: -; d_gene: -; v_gene: TRBV11-3; j_gene: TRBJ2-4
CDR3aa: CASSYNDRTYEQYF; CDR3nt: TGCGCCAGCAGCTACAACGACAGAACCTACGAGCAGTACTTC; abundance: -; d_gene: -; v_gene: TRBV5-1; j_gene: TRBJ2-7
CDR3aa: CASSQEQYYTEAFF; CDR3nt: TGTGCCAGCAGCCAAGAACAGTACTACACTGAAGCTTTCTTT; abundance: -; d_gene: -; v_gene: TRBV14; j_gene: TRBJ1-1
CDR3aa: CASSYARRSYEQYF; CDR3nt: TGTGCCAGCAGCTACGCGCGGCGCTCCTACGAGCAGTACTTC; abundance: once; d_gene: -; v_gene: TRBV3-1/TRBV3-2; j_gene: TRBJ2-7
CDR3aa: CASRDRGRETQYF; CDR3nt: TGTGCCAGCAGGGACAGGGGGCGAGAGACCCAGTACTTC; abundance: -; d_gene: TRBD1; v_gene: TRBV2; j_gene: TRBJ2-5
CDR3aa: CASSVGQANYGYTF; CDR3nt: TGCGCCAGCAGCGTGGGACAGGCGAACTATGGCTACACCTTC; abundance: -; d_gene: TRBD1; v_gene: TRBV5-1; j_gene: TRBJ1-2
CDR3aa: CASLNRGANEQFF; CDR3nt: TGTGCCAGCCTCAACCGGGGGGCAAATGAGCAGTTCTTC; abundance: -; d_gene: -; v_gene: TRBV3-1/TRBV3-2; j_gene: TRBJ2-1
CDR3aa: CSVEAAGARGETQYF; CDR3nt: TGCAGCGTTGAAGCCGCAGGAGCCCGGGGGGAGACCCAGTACTTC; abundance: -; d_gene: -; v_gene: TRBV29-1; j_gene: TRBJ2-5
CDR3aa: CASSQAGPYGYTF; CDR3nt: TGTGCCAGCAGCCAGGCGGGGCCCTATGGCTACACCTTC; abundance: -; d_gene: -; v_gene: TRBV3-1/TRBV3-2; j_gene: TRBJ1-2
CDR3aa: CASSTGPEKRQPQHF; CDR3nt: TGTGCCAGCAGTACAGGCCCGGAAAAGAGGCAGCCCCAGCATTTT; abundance: -; d_gene: -; v_gene: TRBV6-5; j_gene: TRBJ1-5
CDR3aa: CASSTHRGSEKLFF; CDR3nt: TGTGCCAGTAGTACTCACAGGGGCAGTGAAAAACTGTTTTTT; abundance: -; d_gene: TRBD1; v_gene: TRBV19; j_gene: TRBJ1-4
CDR3aa: CASSPKQSALNTEAFF; CDR3nt: TGTGCCAGCTCACCAAAACAGTCGGCTTTGAATACTGAAGCTTTCTTT; abundance: once; d_gene: -; v_gene: TRBV18; j_gene: TRBJ1-1
CDR3aa: CASSRRAGGSGANVLTF; CDR3nt: TGTGCCAGCAGCCGAAGGGCGGGGGGCTCTGGGGCCAACGTCCTGACTTTC; abundance: -; d_gene: TRBD2; v_gene: TRBV9; j_gene: TRBJ2-6
CDR3aa: CASSYRTSGRGDTQYF; CDR3nt: TGTGCCAGCAGCTACCGGACTAGCGGGAGAGGAGATACGCAGTATTTT; abundance: -; d_gene: TRBD2; v_gene: TRBV5-4; j_gene: TRBJ2-3
CDR3aa: CASSPGQLTDTQYF; CDR3nt: TGTGCCAGCTCACCCGGACAACTTACAGATACGCAGTATTTT; abundance: -; d_gene: -; v_gene: TRBV18; j_gene: TRBJ2-3
CDR3aa: CASRLGTTQETQYF; CDR3nt: TGTGCCAGCAGGCTCGGGACTACTCAAGAGACCCAGTACTTC; abundance: -; d_gene: TRBD2; v_gene: TRBV7-6; j_gene: TRBJ2-5
CDR3aa: CASSPASGLNGYTF; CDR3nt: TGCGCCAGCAGCCCCGCGTCGGGGTTAAATGGCTACACCTTC; abundance: -; d_gene: -; v_gene: TRBV5-1; j_gene: TRBJ1-2
CDR3aa: CAISESSGGMNTEAFF; CDR3nt: TGTGCCATCAGTGAGTCGTCAGGGGGGATGAACACTGAAGCTTTCTTT; abundance: -; d_gene: TRBD1; v_gene: TRBV10-3; j_gene: TRBJ1-1
CDR3aa: CASTNQDRGAGYTF; CDR3nt: TGTGCCAGCACCAACCAGGACAGGGGAGCTGGCTACACCTTC; abundance: -; d_gene: TRBD1; v_gene: TRBV13; j_gene: TRBJ1-2
CDR3aa: CASSLVGSADDEQYF; CDR3nt: TGCGCCAGCAGCTTGGTCGGATCAGCGGACGACGAGCAGTACTTC; abundance: -; d_gene: -; v_gene: TRBV5-1; j_gene: TRBJ2-7
CDR3aa: CASSLEGRIEAFF; CDR3nt: TGTGCCAGCAGCTTAGAGGGGAGGATTGAAGCTTTCTTT; abundance: -; d_gene: -; v_gene: TRBV7-9; j_gene: TRBJ1-1
CDR3aa: CASSFLMTGLDTGELFF; CDR3nt: TGTGCCAGCAGCTTTTTGATGACAGGGTTGGACACCGGGGAGCTGTTTTTT; abundance: few; d_gene: TRBD1; v_gene: TRBV7-8; j_gene: TRBJ2-2
CDR3aa: CASSLWGQGDGYTF; CDR3nt: TGTGCCAGCAGCTTATGGGGACAGGGTGATGGCTACACCTTC; abundance: -; d_gene: TRBD1; v_gene: TRBV7-3; j_gene: TRBJ1-2
CDR3aa: CASISPGGNGEQFF; CDR3nt: TGTGCCAGCATTAGTCCGGGAGGGAATGGTGAGCAGTTCTTC; abundance: -; d_gene: TRBD2; v_gene: TRBV28; j_gene: TRBJ2-1
CDR3aa: CASIRTPNTEAFF; CDR3nt: TGTGCCAGCATCCGGACACCGAACACTGAAGCTTTCTTT; abundance: -; d_gene: -; v_gene: TRBV7-9; j_gene: TRBJ1-1